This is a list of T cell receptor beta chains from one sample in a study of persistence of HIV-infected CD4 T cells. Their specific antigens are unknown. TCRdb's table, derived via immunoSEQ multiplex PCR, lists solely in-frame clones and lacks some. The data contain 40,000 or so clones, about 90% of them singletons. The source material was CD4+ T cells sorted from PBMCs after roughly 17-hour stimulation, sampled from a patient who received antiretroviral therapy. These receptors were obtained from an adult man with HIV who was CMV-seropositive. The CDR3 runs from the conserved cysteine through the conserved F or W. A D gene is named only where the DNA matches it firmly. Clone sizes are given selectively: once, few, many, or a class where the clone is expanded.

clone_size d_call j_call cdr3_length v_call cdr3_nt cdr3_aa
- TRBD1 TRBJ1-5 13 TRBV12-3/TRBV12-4 TGTGCCAGTGCAACAGGGGAGGTTCAGCCCCAGCATTTT CASATGEVQPQHF
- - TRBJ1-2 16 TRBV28 TGTGCCAGCAGTACCCCCGGGGCAGGGAGAAACTATGGCTACACCTTC CASSTPGAGRNYGYTF
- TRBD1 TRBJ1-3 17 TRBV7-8 TGTGCCAGTTCAGTCCGGGACAGGGCACTCTCTGGAAACACCATATATTTT CASSVRDRALSGNTIYF
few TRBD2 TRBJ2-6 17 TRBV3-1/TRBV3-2 TGTGCCAGCAGCCGAGCGGGGGCCTTATCTGGGGCCAACGTCCTGACTTTC CASSRAGALSGANVLTF
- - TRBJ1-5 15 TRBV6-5 TGTGCCAGCAGTTACAGTAAAGATAGCAATCAGCCCCAGCATTTT CASSYSKDSNQPQHF
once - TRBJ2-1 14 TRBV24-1 TGTGCCACCAGTGATCCTTTAGGCCTCAATGAGCAGTTCTTC CATSDPLGLNEQFF
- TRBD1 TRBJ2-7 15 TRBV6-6 TGTGCCAGCAGTTACCAAAACTCAGGGGGCGACGAGCAGTACTTC CASSYQNSGGDEQYF
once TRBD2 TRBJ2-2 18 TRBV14 TGTGCCAGCAGCCAAGAAGGGCTAGCGGGGGGTCACACCGGGGAGCTGTTTTTT CASSQEGLAGGHTGELFF
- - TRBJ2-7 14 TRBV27 TGTGCCAGCAGGGCCCCTGGAAGGGGCGACGAGCAGTACTTC CASRAPGRGDEQYF
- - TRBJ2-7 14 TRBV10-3 TGTGCCATCAGTTTAAGAGAAGGTCGGGACGAGCAGTACTTC CAISLREGRDEQYF
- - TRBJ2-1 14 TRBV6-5 TGTGCCAGCGGTCGGGGGACGACCTACAATGAGCAGTTCTTC CASGRGTTYNEQFF
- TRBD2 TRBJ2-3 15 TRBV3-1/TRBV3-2 TGTGCCAGCAGCCAGGGGAGGGGAGCCCCGGCCGGGCAGTATTTT CASSQGRGAPAGQYF
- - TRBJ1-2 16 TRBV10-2 TGCGCCAGCAGTTGGGGGTTCGAGGGCAGGGGCTATGGCTACACCTTC CASSWGFEGRGYGYTF
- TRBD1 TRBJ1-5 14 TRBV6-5 TGTGCCAGCAGGGGACAGATTAGCAATCAGCCCCAGCATTTT CASRGQISNQPQHF
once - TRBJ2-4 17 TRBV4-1 TGCGCCAGCAGCCAAGCTCGTGGGCAGAGTAGGTTGGACATTCAGTACTTC CASSQARGQSRLDIQYF
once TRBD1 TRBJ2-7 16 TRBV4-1 TGCGCCAGCAGCCAACCAGGGACAGGGGGTGGCTACGAGCAGTACTTC CASSQPGTGGGYEQYF
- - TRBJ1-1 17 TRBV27 TGTGCCAGCAGTTTATACCGGGGGGCGATTCGGAACACTGAAGCTTTCTTT CASSLYRGAIRNTEAFF
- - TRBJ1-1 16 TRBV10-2 TGCGCCAGCAGTGGACCCCACGGGGCCCGGAACACTGAAGCTTTCTTT CASSGPHGARNTEAFF
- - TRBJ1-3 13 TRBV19 TGTGCCAGTAGTACCCAGACAAGAAACACCATATATTTT CASSTQTRNTIYF
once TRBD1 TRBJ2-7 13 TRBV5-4 TGTGCCAGCAGCTCGACAGGGTCCTACGAGCAGTACTTC CASSSTGSYEQYF
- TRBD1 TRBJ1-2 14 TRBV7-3 TGTGCCAGCAGCTCCGCTGGGACAGTAAGCGGCTACACCTTC CASSSAGTVSGYTF
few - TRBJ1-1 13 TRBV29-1 TGCAGCGTTGAAGTAAGAGGGGGCACTGAAGCTTTCTTT CSVEVRGGTEAFF
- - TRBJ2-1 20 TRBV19 TGTGCCAGTAGTATCCATCCCCGGGGAAGGACGACAGCGGAGTACAATGAGCAGTTCTTC CASSIHPRGRTTAEYNEQFF
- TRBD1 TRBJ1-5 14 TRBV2 TGTGCCAGCAGACCCACAGGGGGCAATCAGCCCCAGCATTTT CASRPTGGNQPQHF
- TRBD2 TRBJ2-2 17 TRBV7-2 TGTGCCAGCAGCTTAGGGGGACTAGCCCTCCCCACCGGGGAGCTGTTTTTT CASSLGGLALPTGELFF
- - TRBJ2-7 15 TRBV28 TGTGCCAGCAGTTTATATAAGGAGGTAGGTGTGTTAGGGTACTTC CASSLYKEVGVLGYF
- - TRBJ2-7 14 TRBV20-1 TGCAGTGCTAGTCCCTCCGGGCCCGACTACGAGCAGTACTTC CSASPSGPDYEQYF
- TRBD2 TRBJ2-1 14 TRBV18 TGTGCCAGCTCTCCCCAAAGCGGGGGTAATGAGCAGTTCTTC CASSPQSGGNEQFF
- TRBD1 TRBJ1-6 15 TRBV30 TGTGCCTGGAGTGCGGACAGGGGAGCAAATTCACCCCTCCACTTT CAWSADRGANSPLHF
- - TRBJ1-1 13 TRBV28 TGTGCCAGCTCGACTCCTTGGGGGAGTGAAGCTTTCTTT CASSTPWGSEAFF
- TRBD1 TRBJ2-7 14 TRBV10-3 TGTGCCATCAGTGTCGGGACAGGGGGTGAAGAGCAGTACTTC CAISVGTGGEEQYF
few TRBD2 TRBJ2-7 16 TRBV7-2 TGTGCCAGCAGCCCGCGGGGGGGGACGGCCTCCTACGAGCAGTACTTC CASSPRGGTASYEQYF
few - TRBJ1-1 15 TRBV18 TGTGCCAGCTCACCACCGGGACGGTCGAACACTGAAGCTTTCTTT CASSPPGRSNTEAFF
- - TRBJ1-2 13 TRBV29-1 TGCAGCGCATGGACTGGGGCTAGGTATGGCTACACCTTC CSAWTGARYGYTF
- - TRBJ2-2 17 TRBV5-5 TGTGCCAGCAGCTTGGCCATGGGGGGCCCGAACACCGGGGAGCTGTTTTTT CASSLAMGGPNTGELFF
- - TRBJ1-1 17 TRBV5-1 TGCGCCAGCAGCTTGGCGCCGGCAGCCAAACCCGACACTGAAGCTTTCTTT CASSLAPAAKPDTEAFF
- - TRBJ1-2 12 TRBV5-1 TGCGCCAGCAGCTCCAGCCTCAGTGGCTACACCTTC CASSSSLSGYTF